The 24 T cell receptor beta chains reported below all come from one sample, sequenced in a study of T cell responses to AZD1222 COVID-19 vaccine. Profiled with immunoSEQ multiplex PCR; TCRdb holds only in-frame clones, not every one. This table holds 95,000 to 150,000 clones, almost 95% found once. This specimen consisted of peripheral blood, obtained on day 0 of AZD1222 vaccination. These receptors were collected from an adult in good health.

The chain couples TRBV11-3 to TRBJ2-1; no definite D call. The CDR3 runs 14 residues. V lost 5 bases and J 7 bases, leaving 15 bases between the germline ends. Germline V gene data show CDR1 as SGHNT and CDR2 as YENEEA. CDR3 sequence (DNA): TGTGCCAGCAGCCGTAGGTCCTCAGGTAATGAGCAGTTCTTC. Translation: CASSRRSSGNEQFF.

This chain joins TRBV6-1 and TRBJ1-4; no definite D call. Germline V gene lookup returns CDR1 MNHNS and CDR2 SASEGT. This CDR3 is built from 13 residues. Between the trimmed V and J ends, which lost 0 bases and 8 bases, there was a span of 7 bases. CDR3 sequence reads: CASSEALREKLFF. Here the CDR3 DNA reads TGTGCCAGCAGTGAAGCATTGCGGGAAAAACTGTTTTTT.

CDR3 in amino acids: CASSPRSPGGSGNTIYF. The CDR3 DNA is TGTGCCAGCTCCCCCCGTTCGCCCGGGGGCTCTGGAAACACCATATATTTT. The chain combines TRBV18 with TRBJ1-3, with D perhaps matching TRBD1 (5 bases). The germline CDR1 and CDR2 sequences are KGHSH and LQKENI. This CDR3 region has 17 residues. Between the trimmed V and J ends, which lost 6 bases and 0 bases, there was a span of 18 bases.

The CDR3 bases are TGTGCCAGTAGTATAGATCCCCCCGGGACAGGGGGCCCAGAAGCTTTCTTT. Amino acid sequence: CASSIDPPGTGGPEAFF. The chain is built from TRBV19 and TRBJ1-1; 12 positions match TRBD1. CDR1 is LNHDA, CDR2 SQIVND, per germline (reference sequence). The CDR3 totals 17 residues. The ends lost 0 bases at V and 8 bases at J; junction bases unmatched: 10. Full variable domain (remainder filled in from reference TRBV19 and TRBJ1-1): DGGITQSPKYLFRKEGQNVTLSCEQNLNHDAMYWYRQDPGQGLRLIYYSQIVNDFQKGDIAEGYSVSREKKESFPLTVTSAQKNPTAFYLCASSIDPPGTGGPEAFFGQGTRLTVV.

The CDR3 loop reads CASNSPRENTEAFF. In DNA, the CDR3 is TGTGCCAGCAATTCACCCCGGGAGAACACTGAAGCTTTCTTT. The chain carries TRBV6-5 and TRBJ1-1; no definite D call. V lost 7 bases and J 1 base, leaving 13 bases between the germline ends. This CDR3 spans 14 amino acids. Germline V lookup: CDR1 MNHEY, CDR2 SVGAGI.

This chain uses TRBV7-9 with TRBJ1-2, with 7 bases that match TRBD1. Germline V lookup: CDR1 SEHNR, CDR2 FQNEAQ (reference sequence). With V trimmed by 5 bases and J by 2 bases, 5 bases remained unmatched. This CDR3 has 14 amino acids. The CDR3 region is CASSTTGTNYGYTF. As DNA, the CDR3 is TGTGCCAGCAGCACGACAGGGACCAACTATGGCTACACCTTC.

The chain joins TRBV19 to TRBJ2-1; D is ambiguous. Germline assignment: CDR1 LNHDA and CDR2 SQIVND (reference sequence). Between the trimmed V and J ends, which lost 0 bases and 5 bases, there was a span of 26 bases. The CDR3 spans 20 residues. In nucleotides, the CDR3 is TGTGCCAGTAGTATAGATCGAGGTGACATCCCGGGCCCCACCAACAATGAGCAGTTCTTC. Its protein product is CASSIDRGDIPGPTNNEQFF.

The chain recombines TRBV5-1 with TRBJ1-6, with no clear D. Deletions cut 0 bases from V and 7 bases from J, with 11 bases between. The CDR3 contains 15 residues. From germline, CDR1 is SGHRS and CDR2 YFSETQ. Written as DNA, the CDR3 is TGCGCCAGCAGCTTGGACAAACTGGTAAATTCACCCCTCCACTTT. Protein product: CASSLDKLVNSPLHF.

The chain combines TRBV10-3 with TRBJ1-1, with D possibly TRBD1 on 5 matching bases. Germline values: CDR1 ENHRY, CDR2 SYGVKD. V was pared by 8 bases and J by 1 base, with 17 bases between. This CDR3 has 15 amino acids. CDR3 DNA sequence: TGTGCCATCGGAATGACGGTGGGACCGAACACTGAAGCTTTCTTT. Amino acids: CAIGMTVGPNTEAFF.

This clone was seen only once. The chain links TRBV5-1 to TRBJ1-3; 8 bases align to TRBD1. Germline V gene sequence: CDR1 SGHRS, CDR2 YFSETQ. This CDR3 spans 14 amino acids. V gave up 0 bases and J gave up 8 bases; unmatched junction bases: 4. CDR3 in amino acids: CASSLGQGRDTIYF. CDR3 sequence (DNA): TGCGCCAGCAGCTTGGGACAGGGGCGGGACACCATATATTTT.

The sample holds one count of this clone. V is TRBV2 and J is TRBJ2-3; no firm D call. In germline, CDR1 is SNHLY, CDR2 FYNNEI. The CDR3 consists of 15 residues. V lost 3 bases to trimming and J lost 1 base, with 11 bases between them. The CDR3 coding sequence is TGTGCCAGCAGTGACCAAGGGTCGGGCACAGATACGCAGTATTTT. Protein product: CASSDQGSGTDTQYF.

This chain links TRBV7-2 with TRBJ2-3, with TRBD2 matching over 13 bases. Unmatched junction bases numbered 15, after V lost 4 bases and J lost 5 bases. Germline lookup yields CDR1 SGHTA and CDR2 FQGNSA. The CDR3 sequence is 19 residues long. The CDR3 here is CASSSYWTSGGNFIDTQYF. DNA for the CDR3: TGTGCCAGCAGCTCATACTGGACTAGCGGGGGCAATTTTATAGATACGCAGTATTTT.

This rearrangement joins TRBV4-1 to TRBJ1-1; D unresolved. This CDR3 spans 16 amino acids. The V gene's germline CDR1 is MGHRA and CDR2 YSYEKL. The V end was cut by 1 base, the J end by 0 bases, with 12 bases between. The CDR3 loop is CASSQGRVLMNTEAFF. CDR3 coding DNA: TGCGCCAGCAGCCAAGGCCGGGTCCTCATGAACACTGAAGCTTTCTTT.

The table lists this clone with a count of one. The rearrangement uses TRBV19 and TRBJ2-1; 8 bases are shared with TRBD2. V lost 8 bases to trimming and J lost 7 bases; unmatched junction nucleotides: 4. Germline V gene sequence: CDR1 LNHDA, CDR2 SQIVND (reference sequence). This CDR3 has 12 amino acids. The CDR3 reads CASGGGPNEQFF. The CDR3 region has the DNA TGTGCCAGTGGCGGGGGGCCGAATGAGCAGTTCTTC. The full variable domain, with the rest looked up from reference TRBV19 and TRBJ2-1, is DGGITQSPKYLFRKEGQNVTLSCEQNLNHDAMYWYRQDPGQGLRLIYYSQIVNDFQKGDIAEGYSVSREKKESFPLTVTSAQKNPTAFYLCASGGGPNEQFFGPGTRLTVL.

J is TRBJ1-2 and V is TRBV2; 9 bases align to TRBD1. The germline V gene encodes CDR1 SNHLY and CDR2 FYNNEI. The CDR3 covers 13 residues. V trimming: 6 bases; J trimming: 7 bases; junction bases outside the gene matches: 6. The CDR3 loop reads CASRGTGGFGYTF. CDR3 in DNA: TGTGCCAGCAGGGGTACAGGGGGCTTTGGCTACACCTTC.

This clone was seen only once. This chain uses TRBV9 with TRBJ2-2, with TRBD2 as a possible D gene (6 bases). V was trimmed by 3 bases and J by 1 base, leaving 7 bases between them. CDR1 is SGDLS and CDR2 is YYNGEE in the germline V gene. This CDR3 region has 14 residues. CDR3 in DNA: TGTGCCAGCAGCGGGGGACTGAACACCGGGGAGCTGTTTTTT. Its translation: CASSGGLNTGELFF.

This clone was detected only once. The chain recombines TRBV24-1 with TRBJ1-4, with a weak D call TRBD1 (6 bases). This CDR3 region has 17 residues. In germline, CDR1 is KGHDR, CDR2 SFDVKD. V lost 3 bases, J lost 3 bases, and 16 bases lay in between. DNA of the CDR3: TGTGCCACCAGTGATGGGACAAAGGACATAGCTAATGAAAAACTGTTTTTT. It codes for CATSDGTKDIANEKLFF.

The chain links TRBV5-1 to TRBJ2-2; the D is unclear. Trimming took off 0 bases at V and 5 bases at J, with 2 bases between the two ends. CDR1 SGHRS and CDR2 YFSETQ come from the germline V gene. The CDR3 covers 12 residues. The CDR3 spells CASSLETGELFF. In nucleotides, the CDR3 is TGCGCCAGCAGCTTGGAAACCGGGGAGCTGTTTTTT.

This clone was seen just once. For the CDR3, the DNA is TGTGCCAGCAGCTTTGAGGGACAGGCTAATGAAAAACTGTTTTTT. It encodes CASSFEGQANEKLFF. The chain has TRBV7-9 and TRBJ1-4, with 8 bases identical to TRBD1. The CDR3 is 15 residues long. The germline V gene encodes CDR1 SEHNR and CDR2 FQNEAQ (reference sequence). V shed 3 bases, J shed 3 bases, and the junction held 3 bases outside the gene matches.

The genes are TRBV5-1 and TRBJ2-1; the D gene is possibly TRBD2 (6 bases). Trimming pared 1 base from V and 5 bases from J, leaving 13 bases between. Germline V gene sequence: CDR1 SGHRS, CDR2 YFSETQ. This CDR3 comprises 15 residues. Written as DNA, the CDR3 is TGCGCCAGCAGCTTGTCGCAGGGAGGACACAATGAGCAGTTCTTC. Translating gives CASSLSQGGHNEQFF.

The J gene is TRBJ2-2, the V gene TRBV7-3; no reliable D call. In germline, CDR1 is SGHTA, CDR2 FQGTGA. Trimming pared 5 bases from V and 3 bases from J, leaving 13 bases between. The CDR3 totals 15 residues. The CDR3 DNA reads as TGTGCCAGCAGCCCCTATTTGGACCACACCGGGGAGCTGTTTTTT. Amino acid sequence: CASSPYLDHTGELFF.

This chain joins TRBV7-9 and TRBJ1-6; D gene unclear. The CDR3 totals 13 residues. Trimming left V 3 bases short and J 5 bases short, with 5 bases between. Per the germline V gene, CDR1 is SEHNR and CDR2 is FQNEAQ (reference sequence). In DNA form, the CDR3 reads TGTGCCAGCAGCTTGGGGAATAATTCACCCCTCCACTTT. Translating it yields CASSLGNNSPLHF.

The CDR3, as DNA: TGTGCCAGCAGTGTATCACAGCCCCAGCATTTT. Translating it yields CASSVSQPQHF. V and J are TRBV2 and TRBJ1-5; D gene uncertain. The V gene lost 4 bases and the J gene lost 7 bases, with 5 bases spanning the gap. Germline lookup yields CDR1 SNHLY and CDR2 FYNNEI. There are 11 residues in the CDR3. Full variable domain (remainder filled in from reference TRBV2 and TRBJ1-5): EPEVTQTPSHQVTQMGQEVILRCVPISNHLYFYWYRQILGQKVEFLVSFYNNEISEKSEIFDDQFSVERPDGSNFTLKIRSTKLEDSAMYFCASSVSQPQHFGDGTRLSIL.

Notes on this clone: At one boundary the junction diverges from the germline segment, which might be a read error. The chain links TRBV7-7 to TRBJ2-1, with D possibly being TRBD1 or TRBD2 (5 bases each). Germline CDR1 reads SSHAT; CDR2 reads FNYEAQ (reference sequence). The CDR3 extends over 15 amino acids. Here the CDR3 reads CASSSRFEGHNEQFF. For the CDR3, the DNA is TGTGCTAGCAGCTCGCGGTTTGAGGGACACAATGAGCAGTTCTTC. Supplemented by reference TRBV7-7 and TRBJ2-1, the full variable domain reads GAGVSQSPRYKVTKRGQDVTLRCDPISSHATLYWYQQALGQGPEFLTYFNYEAQPDKSGLPSDRFSAERPEGSISTLTIQRTEQRDSAMYRCASSSRFEGHNEQFFGPGTRLTVL.